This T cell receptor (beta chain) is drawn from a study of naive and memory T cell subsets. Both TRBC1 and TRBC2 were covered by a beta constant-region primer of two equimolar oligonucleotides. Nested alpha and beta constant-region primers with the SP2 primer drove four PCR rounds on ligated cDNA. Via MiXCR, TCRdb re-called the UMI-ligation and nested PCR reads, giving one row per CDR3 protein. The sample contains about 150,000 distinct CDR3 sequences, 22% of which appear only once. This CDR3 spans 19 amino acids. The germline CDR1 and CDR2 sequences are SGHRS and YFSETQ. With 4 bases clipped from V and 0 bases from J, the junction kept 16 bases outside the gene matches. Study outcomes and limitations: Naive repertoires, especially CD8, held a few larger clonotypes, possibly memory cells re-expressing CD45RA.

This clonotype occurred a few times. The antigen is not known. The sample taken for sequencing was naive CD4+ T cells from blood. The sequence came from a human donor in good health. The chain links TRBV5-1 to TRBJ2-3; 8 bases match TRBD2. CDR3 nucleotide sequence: TGCGCCAGCAGCCCCCATTTCGTGACTAGCGCGACTAGCACAGATACGCAGTATTTT. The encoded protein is CASSPHFVTSATSTDTQYF.